This TCR beta chain was sequenced during a study of T cells in Graves' hyperthyroidism and ophthalmopathy. Findings and caveats of the study: The model made its ophthalmopathy prediction, and onset followed a median about 6.8 months later.

Researchers took RNA transcripts and amplified the TCR beta CDR3 regions from them. In the first-round RT-PCR of the TCR CDR3, the HTBI primer set was used. Each CDR3 protein gets one entry after TCRdb re-called the multiplex PCR reads with MiXCR. The table has 150,000 or so distinct CDR3 sequences, about 20% seen once. A patient was excluded if there was uncontrolled infection, other autoimmune disease, pregnancy or lactation. Orbital computed tomography and thyroid ultrasound, together with serum TRAb and thyroxine and clinical symptoms, were used for diagnoses. The PBMCs were sourced from fresh peripheral blood (about 10 ml). The table lists this clonotype with many counts. Its antigen is unknown. The V segment lost 6 bases and the J segment 6 bases; nucleotides outside the gene matches: 2. Germline CDR1 and CDR2: SNHLY and FYNNEI. CDR3 length: 14 amino acids.

J is TRBJ2-1 and V is TRBV2; 13 bases align to TRBD2. The material sequenced was blood. The sequence was obtained from a woman aged 50 to 60 with Graves' hyperthyroidism that later progressed to Graves' ophthalmopathy. The CDR3: CASSGTSGTNEQFF. The CDR3 DNA is TGTGCCAGCAGCGGGACTAGCGGGACCAATGAGCAGTTCTTC.